This T cell receptor (beta chain) appears in the sequencing data of a study of T-cell memory formation after mild COVID-19. About the study: Among the donors, TCR clusters were largely specific to each donor.

CDR3 size: 16 residues. Trimming shortened V by 5 bases and J by 2 bases, and 18 bases separated the two germline ends. Germline CDR1 reads MNHEY; CDR2 reads SMNVEV (reference sequence). Only a few counts were recorded for this clonotype. It was 5'RACE with constant-segment primers that produced the TCR alpha and TCR beta cDNA libraries, which carried sample barcodes and UMIs. A single record per CDR3 protein comes from TCRdb applying MiXCR to the 5' RACE reads. Of about 430,000 distinct CDR3 sequences listed, over 15% are singletons. This TCR was sampled from a man aged 18 to 30 who had mild COVID-19 (a few samples of this study predate the infection). Cell type and time point are not known. This chain connects TRBV27 to TRBJ2-5; D is undetermined. The material sequenced was PBMCs or a T cell subset sorted from them (not recorded which). The CDR3 DNA is TGTGCCAGCAGTCCGTGGTCCTCAGGCCCACAAGAGACCCAGTACTTC. Translating it yields CASSPWSSGPQETQYF.